Listed below are T cell receptor beta chains from one sample, sequenced in a study of molecular identifiers for immune sequencing clone quantification. TCRdb analysed the PCR reads with MiXCR anew, one entry per CDR3 protein. The data contain over 600,000 distinct CDR3 sequences, just under 20% of them singletons. The sample comprised naive CD8+ T cells from blood, with Jurkat cell RNA spiked in. Receptors originate from a human donor in good health. Some libraries in this study had Jurkat cell RNA spiked in. The CDR3 runs from the conserved cysteine through the conserved F or W. The order of the fields is clone size, D gene, V gene, J gene, CDR3 protein, CDR3 DNA. D genes are given only for firm matches. Clone size is not always given. Where it is, it says once, few, many or a class for expanded clones.

size: -; D: -; V: TRBV4-1; J: TRBJ2-3; CDR3: CTSGQDEQGSFTDTQYF; DNA: TGCACCAGCGGCCAAGATGAACAGGGATCCTTCACAGATACGCAGTATTTT
size: many; D: -; V: TRBV2; J: TRBJ2-5; CDR3: CASSYSDETQYF; DNA: TGTGCCAGCTCGTATAGCGATGAGACCCAGTACTTC
size: many; D: TRBD1; V: TRBV6-2/TRBV6-3; J: TRBJ2-5; CDR3: CASSRATNYRGRQETQYF; DNA: TGTGCCAGCAGCCGCGCTACTAATTACAGGGGGCGTCAAGAGACCCAGTACTTC
size: many; D: TRBD2; V: TRBV30; J: TRBJ2-1; CDR3: CAWHPGTSEMEQFF; DNA: TGTGCCTGGCACCCCGGGACTAGCGAAATGGAGCAGTTCTTC
size: -; D: TRBD2; V: TRBV6-6; J: TRBJ2-5; CDR3: CASRPEGLAVQETQYF; DNA: TGTGCCAGCAGACCCGAGGGACTAGCGGTACAAGAGACCCAGTACTTC
size: many; D: TRBD2; V: TRBV9; J: TRBJ2-2; CDR3: CASSETSGTDTGELFF; DNA: TGTGCCAGCAGCGAAACTAGCGGGACGGACACCGGGGAGCTGTTTTTT
size: many; D: -; V: TRBV28; J: TRBJ1-5; CDR3: CASTPGQILSNQPQHF; DNA: TGTGCCAGCACCCCGGGCCAAATCCTGAGCAATCAGCCCCAGCATTTT
size: few; D: -; V: TRBV6-2/TRBV6-3; J: TRBJ2-2; CDR3: CASSYFGTGELFF; DNA: TGTGCCAGCAGTTATTTTGGCACCGGGGAGCTGTTTTTT
size: many; D: -; V: TRBV9; J: TRBJ2-5; CDR3: CASSVAQGRETQYF; DNA: TGTGCCAGCAGCGTAGCTCAGGGACGAGAGACCCAGTACTTC
size: many; D: TRBD2; V: TRBV6-4; J: TRBJ2-3; CDR3: CASKHGRAYTDTQYF; DNA: TGTGCCAGCAAGCACGGGAGGGCCTACACAGATACGCAGTATTTT
size: few; D: -; V: TRBV25-1; J: TRBJ2-3; CDR3: CASSDVADTQYF; DNA: TGTGCCAGCAGTGACGTGGCAGATACGCAGTATTTT
size: many; D: TRBD1; V: TRBV7-2; J: TRBJ1-5; CDR3: CASSWDRTQPQHF; DNA: TGTGCCAGCAGCTGGGACAGGACCCAGCCCCAGCATTTT
size: many; D: -; V: TRBV28; J: TRBJ2-3; CDR3: CASSSDRDTDTQYF; DNA: TGTGCCAGCAGTTCGGACAGAGACACAGATACGCAGTATTTT
size: many; D: -; V: TRBV7-9; J: TRBJ2-5; CDR3: CASSFSQGETQYF; DNA: TGTGCCAGCAGCTTTTCTCAGGGAGAGACCCAGTACTTC
size: -; D: TRBD2; V: TRBV6-6; J: TRBJ2-7; CDR3: CASSTGTSVFEQYF; DNA: TGTGCCAGCAGCACCGGGACTAGCGTCTTCGAGCAGTACTTC
size: few; D: TRBD2; V: TRBV12-3/TRBV12-4; J: TRBJ2-3; CDR3: CASRRGGFTSSTDTQYF; DNA: TGTGCCAGCAGGCGGGGGGGCTTTACTTCTAGCACAGATACGCAGTATTTT
size: many; D: -; V: TRBV13; J: TRBJ2-5; CDR3: CASSLGSGSETQYF; DNA: TGTGCCAGCAGCTTAGGTTCAGGAAGTGAGACCCAGTACTTC
size: -; D: -; V: TRBV6-6; J: TRBJ2-1; CDR3: CASSYVAGSYNEQFF; DNA: TGTGCCAGCAGTTACGTGGCGGGCTCCTACAATGAGCAGTTCTTC
size: many; D: -; V: TRBV12-3/TRBV12-4; J: TRBJ2-5; CDR3: CASSHPQETQYF; DNA: TGTGCCAGCAGCCACCCCCAAGAGACCCAGTACTTC
size: many; D: -; V: TRBV11-2; J: TRBJ2-1; CDR3: CATRAMHNEQFF; DNA: TGTGCCACCCGGGCCATGCACAATGAGCAGTTCTTC
size: -; D: -; V: TRBV5-1; J: TRBJ1-4; CDR3: CASGGSTDHSLATNEKLFF; DNA: TGCGCCAGCGGGGGAAGCACAGATCATTCGCTTGCAACTAATGAAAAACTGTTTTTT
size: few; D: -; V: TRBV18; J: TRBJ1-1; CDR3: CASSPPDNPYSTEAFF; DNA: TGTGCCAGCTCACCACCAGACAACCCGTATAGCACTGAAGCTTTCTTT
size: few; D: -; V: TRBV30; J: TRBJ1-1; CDR3: CAWNVGINTEAFF; DNA: TGTGCCTGGAACGTAGGGATAAACACTGAAGCTTTCTTT
size: -; D: -; V: TRBV19; J: TRBJ2-3; CDR3: CASSKTAEPYTDTQYF; DNA: TGTGCCAGTAGTAAGACAGCAGAGCCCTACACAGATACGCAGTATTTT
size: many; D: -; V: TRBV27; J: TRBJ2-3; CDR3: CASGPTIADTQYF; DNA: TGTGCCAGCGGGCCGACCATAGCAGATACGCAGTATTTT
size: many; D: -; V: TRBV14; J: TRBJ1-1; CDR3: CASTWPEMNTEAFF; DNA: TGTGCCAGCACCTGGCCCGAGATGAACACTGAAGCTTTCTTT
size: many; D: TRBD2; V: TRBV28; J: TRBJ2-7; CDR3: CASSLDYQRGSYEQYF; DNA: TGTGCCAGCAGTTTAGACTACCAGCGGGGATCCTACGAGCAGTACTTC
size: few; D: TRBD2; V: TRBV10-3; J: TRBJ2-1; CDR3: CAISESVREGPYNEQFF; DNA: TGTGCCATCAGTGAGTCGGTGCGGGAGGGCCCCTACAATGAGCAGTTCTTC
size: many; D: -; V: TRBV6-1; J: TRBJ2-7; CDR3: CASSEGRGVAYEQYF; DNA: TGTGCCAGCAGTGAAGGGAGGGGTGTCGCCTACGAGCAGTACTTC
size: many; D: -; V: TRBV30; J: TRBJ1-1; CDR3: CAWQKDRNTEAFF; DNA: TGTGCCTGGCAAAAGGACAGGAACACTGAAGCTTTCTTT
size: many; D: TRBD2; V: TRBV7-3; J: TRBJ2-1; CDR3: CASSPLAGGFNEQFF; DNA: TGTGCCAGCAGCCCCCTAGCGGGAGGGTTCAATGAGCAGTTCTTC
size: few; D: TRBD2; V: TRBV5-4; J: TRBJ2-5; CDR3: CASSVGDYYQETQYF; DNA: TGTGCCAGCAGCGTGGGGGACTACTACCAAGAGACCCAGTACTTC
size: many; D: TRBD2; V: TRBV6-5; J: TRBJ2-7; CDR3: CASSYTSGRALEQYF; DNA: TGTGCCAGCAGTTATACTAGCGGGAGGGCCCTCGAGCAGTACTTC
size: many; D: -; V: TRBV13; J: TRBJ2-5; CDR3: CASRPLATDRQETQYF; DNA: TGTGCCAGCAGGCCTTTGGCGACAGACCGCCAAGAGACCCAGTACTTC
size: many; D: -; V: TRBV29-1; J: TRBJ1-1; CDR3: CSVEALNTEAFF; DNA: TGCAGCGTTGAGGCACTGAACACTGAAGCTTTCTTT
size: many; D: -; V: TRBV28; J: TRBJ2-3; CDR3: CASSFRATDTQYF; DNA: TGTGCCAGCAGTTTCCGGGCCACAGATACGCAGTATTTT
size: many; D: TRBD1; V: TRBV7-9; J: TRBJ2-7; CDR3: CASSPGTAFEQYF; DNA: TGTGCCAGCAGTCCCGGGACAGCTTTTGAGCAGTACTTC
size: many; D: TRBD1; V: TRBV19; J: TRBJ2-5; CDR3: CASSLGDRARPETQYF; DNA: TGTGCCAGTAGTCTAGGGGACAGAGCCAGACCAGAGACCCAGTACTTC
size: -; D: -; V: TRBV4-3; J: TRBJ2-1; CDR3: CASSQDGGTNNEQFF; DNA: TGCGCCAGCAGCCAAGACGGGGGTACAAACAATGAGCAGTTCTTC
size: many; D: -; V: TRBV7-9; J: TRBJ2-7; CDR3: CASSLLTGSWDEQYF; DNA: TGTGCCAGCAGCTTACTAACAGGGAGTTGGGACGAGCAGTACTTC
size: many; D: TRBD2; V: TRBV20-1; J: TRBJ2-3; CDR3: CSAHTPTSGTVTQYF; DNA: TGCAGTGCCCACACCCCCACTAGCGGGACTGTGACGCAGTATTTT
size: once; D: -; V: TRBV30; J: TRBJ2-7; CDR3: CARSVSAGYEQYF; DNA: TGTGCCCGGAGTGTATCGGCGGGATACGAGCAGTACTTC
size: many; D: -; V: TRBV6-6; J: TRBJ1-1; CDR3: CASHTGKNTEAFF; DNA: TGTGCCAGCCATACAGGGAAGAACACTGAAGCTTTCTTT
size: many; D: -; V: TRBV6-2/TRBV6-3; J: TRBJ2-3; CDR3: CASSLAWGTDTQYF; DNA: TGTGCCAGCAGTTTGGCCTGGGGCACAGATACGCAGTATTTT
size: many; D: TRBD1; V: TRBV29-1; J: TRBJ2-7; CDR3: CSVGDRSIHEQYF; DNA: TGCAGCGTTGGGGACAGAAGTATTCACGAGCAGTACTTC
size: -; D: TRBD2; V: TRBV19; J: TRBJ2-1; CDR3: CASGIVRLAIYNEQFF; DNA: TGTGCCAGTGGTATAGTTAGACTAGCGATCTACAATGAGCAGTTCTTC
size: -; D: TRBD1; V: TRBV27; J: TRBJ2-2; CDR3: CASTYGTANTGELFF; DNA: TGTGCCAGCACCTACGGGACAGCGAACACCGGGGAGCTGTTTTTT
size: many; D: -; V: TRBV5-3; J: TRBJ1-1; CDR3: CASSNNDGPRDPEAFF; DNA: TGTGCCAGCAGTAATAATGACGGTCCCAGGGACCCTGAAGCTTTCTTT
size: -; D: -; V: TRBV2; J: TRBJ1-6; CDR3: CASSPDHGSSPPLHF; DNA: TGTGCCAGCAGCCCCGACCATGGGTCGAGTCCACCCCTCCACTTT
size: many; D: TRBD2; V: TRBV7-8; J: TRBJ2-5; CDR3: CASSFSSPTVAGEETQYF; DNA: TGTGCCAGCAGCTTTAGTTCCCCCACGGTAGCGGGGGAGGAGACCCAGTACTTC
size: many; D: -; V: TRBV12-3/TRBV12-4; J: TRBJ1-1; CDR3: CASRVRDTEAFF; DNA: TGTGCCAGCAGGGTCAGGGACACTGAAGCTTTCTTT
size: -; D: TRBD1; V: TRBV12-3/TRBV12-4; J: TRBJ1-1; CDR3: CASSYRTGRTTEAFF; DNA: TGTGCCAGCAGTTACAGGACAGGGCGGACCACTGAAGCTTTCTTT